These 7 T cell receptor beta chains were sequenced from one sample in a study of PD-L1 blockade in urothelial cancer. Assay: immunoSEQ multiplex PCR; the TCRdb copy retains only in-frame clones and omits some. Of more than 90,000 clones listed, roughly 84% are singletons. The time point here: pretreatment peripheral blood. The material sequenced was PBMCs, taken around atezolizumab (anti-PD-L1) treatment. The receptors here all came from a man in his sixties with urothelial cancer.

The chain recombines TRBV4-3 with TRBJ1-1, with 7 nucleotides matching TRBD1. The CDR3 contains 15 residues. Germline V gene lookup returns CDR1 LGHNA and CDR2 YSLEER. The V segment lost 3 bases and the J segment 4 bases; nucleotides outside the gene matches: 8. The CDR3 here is CASSQEQGRSTEAFF. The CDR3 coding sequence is TGCGCCAGCAGCCAGGAACAGGGGAGGAGCACTGAAGCTTTCTTT.

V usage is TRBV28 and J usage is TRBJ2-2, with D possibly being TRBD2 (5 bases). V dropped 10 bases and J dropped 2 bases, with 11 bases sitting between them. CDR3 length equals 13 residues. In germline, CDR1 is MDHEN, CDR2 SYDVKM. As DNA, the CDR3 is TGTGCCACCGAGGGCCCTAACACCGGGGAGCTGTTTTTT. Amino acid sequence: CATEGPNTGELFF.

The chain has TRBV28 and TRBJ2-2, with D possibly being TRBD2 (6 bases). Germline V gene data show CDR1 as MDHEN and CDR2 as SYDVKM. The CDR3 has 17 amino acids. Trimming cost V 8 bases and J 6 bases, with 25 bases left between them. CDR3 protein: CASVPQRGAPGAGELFF. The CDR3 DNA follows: TGTGCCAGCGTTCCCCAACGAGGGGCGCCGGGGGCCGGGGAGCTGTTTTTT. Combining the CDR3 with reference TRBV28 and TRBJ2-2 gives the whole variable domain DVKVTQSSRYLVKRTGEKVFLECVQDMDHENMFWYRQDPGLGLRLIYFSYDVKMKEKGDIPEGYSVSREKKERFSLILESASTNQTSMYLCASVPQRGAPGAGELFFGEGSRLTVL.

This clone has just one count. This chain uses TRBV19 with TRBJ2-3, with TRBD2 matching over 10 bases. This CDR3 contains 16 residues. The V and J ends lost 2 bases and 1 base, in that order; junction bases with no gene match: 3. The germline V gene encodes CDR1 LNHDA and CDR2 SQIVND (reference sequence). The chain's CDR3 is CASSIFSGGGTDTQYF. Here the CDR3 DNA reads TGTGCCAGTAGTATATTCAGCGGGGGGGGCACAGATACGCAGTATTTT.

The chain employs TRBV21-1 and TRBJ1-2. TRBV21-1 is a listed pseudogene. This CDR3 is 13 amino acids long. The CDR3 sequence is CASRRGGLYGYTF. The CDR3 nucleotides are TGTGCCAGCAGGCGCGGGGGACTCTATGGCTACACCTTC.

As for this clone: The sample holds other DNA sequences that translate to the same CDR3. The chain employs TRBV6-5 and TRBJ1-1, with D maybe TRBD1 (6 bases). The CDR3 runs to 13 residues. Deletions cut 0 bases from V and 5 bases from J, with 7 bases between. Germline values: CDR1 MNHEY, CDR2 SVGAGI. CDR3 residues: CASSYSRGTEAFF. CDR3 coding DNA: TGTGCCAGCAGTTACTCGAGGGGGACTGAAGCTTTCTTT.

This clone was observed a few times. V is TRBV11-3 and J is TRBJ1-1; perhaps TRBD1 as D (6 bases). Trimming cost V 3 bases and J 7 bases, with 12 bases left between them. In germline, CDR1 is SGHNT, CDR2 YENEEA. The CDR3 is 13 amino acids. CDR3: CASSLGHQYEAFF. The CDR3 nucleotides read TGTGCCAGCAGCTTGGGACACCAATATGAAGCTTTCTTT.